This T cell receptor beta chain stems from a study of a mutant IDH1 vaccine in newly diagnosed glioma. Whole-study context: Patients under treatment included about 60% males and around 38% females and had a mean age of 40.4 years. Earlier therapy was either radiotherapy, temozolomide, or both, and most got both.

This CDR3 contains 14 residues. The V and J ends lost 6 bases and 8 bases, in that order; junction bases with no gene match: 10. Germline V gene lookup returns CDR1 LNHDA and CDR2 SQIVND (reference sequence). Documented time point: baseline, week 1 (first vaccination visit). The treatment: pre-vaccination baseline after standard-of-care therapy. New WHO grade 3 or 4 IDH1-mutant, ATRX-lost astrocytomas were present in all donors. Findings and limits, study-wide: Pseudoprogression showed no apparent link to changes in top peripheral T cell clonotypes.

In this sample, this clone turned up a few times. As yet, its antigen is unknown. Produced via immunoSEQ multiplex PCR; TCRdb's table is partial and in-frame only. The table has around 67,000 clones, about 86% seen once. The source was peripheral blood mononuclear cells (PBMCs), collected from a glioma patient treated with radiotherapy, temozolomide or both. The chain couples TRBV19 to TRBJ1-1, with 9 bases lining up with TRBD1. The clonotype comes from a woman aged 18-30 years with glioma. Some clones in this sample may be carry-over from other donors' samples. CDR3 loop: CASRLTGGVPEAFF. In DNA form, the CDR3 reads TGTGCCAGTAGGCTGACAGGGGGGGTTCCCGAAGCTTTCTTT.